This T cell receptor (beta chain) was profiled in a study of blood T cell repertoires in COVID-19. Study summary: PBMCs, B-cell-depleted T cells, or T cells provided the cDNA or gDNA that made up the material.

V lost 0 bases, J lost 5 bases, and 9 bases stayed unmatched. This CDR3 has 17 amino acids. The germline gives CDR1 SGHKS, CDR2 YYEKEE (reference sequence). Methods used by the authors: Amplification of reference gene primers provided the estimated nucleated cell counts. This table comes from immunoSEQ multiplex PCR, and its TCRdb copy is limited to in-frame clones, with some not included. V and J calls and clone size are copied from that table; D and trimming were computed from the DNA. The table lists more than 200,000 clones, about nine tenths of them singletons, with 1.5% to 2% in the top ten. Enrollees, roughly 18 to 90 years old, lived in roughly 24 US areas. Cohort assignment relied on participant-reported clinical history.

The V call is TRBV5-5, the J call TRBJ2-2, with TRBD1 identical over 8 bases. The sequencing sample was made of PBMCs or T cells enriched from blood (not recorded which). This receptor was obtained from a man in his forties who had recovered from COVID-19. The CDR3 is CASSLGLQGAYTGELFF. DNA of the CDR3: TGTGCCAGCAGCTTGGGCCTCCAGGGGGCATATACCGGGGAGCTGTTTTTT.